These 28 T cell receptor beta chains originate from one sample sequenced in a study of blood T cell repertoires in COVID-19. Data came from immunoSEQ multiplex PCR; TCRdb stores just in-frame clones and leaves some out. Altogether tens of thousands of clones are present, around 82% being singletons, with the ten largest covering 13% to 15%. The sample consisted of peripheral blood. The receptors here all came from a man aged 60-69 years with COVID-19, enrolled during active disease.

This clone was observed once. The DNA of the CDR3 is TGTGCCAGCAGTTTTCCAGGGCGGAACATTCAGTACTTC. This sequence encodes CASSFPGRNIQYF. V is TRBV28 and J is TRBJ2-4, with D possibly TRBD1 on 5 matching bases. Between the trimmed V and J ends, which lost 3 bases and 7 bases, there was a span of 10 bases. Germline V lookup: CDR1 MDHEN, CDR2 SYDVKM. This CDR3 comprises 13 residues.

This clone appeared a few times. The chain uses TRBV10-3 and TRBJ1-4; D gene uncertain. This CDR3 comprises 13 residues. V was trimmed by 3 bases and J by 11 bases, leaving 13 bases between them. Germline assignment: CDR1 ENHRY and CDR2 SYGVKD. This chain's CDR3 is CAISEQKMMKLFF. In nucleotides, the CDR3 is TGTGCCATCAGTGAACAGAAAATGATGAAACTGTTTTTT.

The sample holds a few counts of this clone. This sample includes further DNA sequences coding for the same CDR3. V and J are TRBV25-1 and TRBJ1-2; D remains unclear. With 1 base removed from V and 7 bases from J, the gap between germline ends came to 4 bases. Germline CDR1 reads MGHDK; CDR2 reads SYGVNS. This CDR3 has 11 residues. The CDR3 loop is CASSESLGYTF. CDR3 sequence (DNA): TGTGCCAGCAGTGAATCTCTTGGCTACACCTTC.

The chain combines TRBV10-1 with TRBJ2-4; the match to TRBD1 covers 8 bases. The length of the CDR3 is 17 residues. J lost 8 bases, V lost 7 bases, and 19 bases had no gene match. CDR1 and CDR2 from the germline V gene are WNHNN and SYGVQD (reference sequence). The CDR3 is CASNPPGPEDREDIQYF. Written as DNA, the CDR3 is TGCGCCAGCAACCCCCCAGGCCCCGAGGACAGGGAGGACATTCAGTACTTC.

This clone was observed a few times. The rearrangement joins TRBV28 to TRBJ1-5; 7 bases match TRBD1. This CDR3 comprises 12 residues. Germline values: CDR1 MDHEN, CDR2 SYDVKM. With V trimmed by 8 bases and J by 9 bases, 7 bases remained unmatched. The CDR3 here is CASRQGSRPQHF. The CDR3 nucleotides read TGTGCCAGCCGACAGGGCTCCCGGCCCCAGCATTTT. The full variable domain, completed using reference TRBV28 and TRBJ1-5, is DVKVTQSSRYLVKRTGEKVFLECVQDMDHENMFWYRQDPGLGLRLIYFSYDVKMKEKGDIPEGYSVSREKKERFSLILESASTNQTSMYLCASRQGSRPQHFGDGTRLSIL.

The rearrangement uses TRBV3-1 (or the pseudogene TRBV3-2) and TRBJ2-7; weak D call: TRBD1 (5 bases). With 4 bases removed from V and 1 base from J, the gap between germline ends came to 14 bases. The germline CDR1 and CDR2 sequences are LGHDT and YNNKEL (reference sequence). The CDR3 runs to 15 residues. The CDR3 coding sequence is TGTGCCAGCAGCCCCCGGGCAGGGCTTTCCTACGAGCAGTACTTC. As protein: CASSPRAGLSYEQYF.

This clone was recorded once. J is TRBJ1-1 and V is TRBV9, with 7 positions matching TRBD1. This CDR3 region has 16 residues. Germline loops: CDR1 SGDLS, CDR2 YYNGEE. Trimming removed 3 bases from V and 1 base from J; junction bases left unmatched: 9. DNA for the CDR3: TGTGCCAGCAGCGCTTCCAACAGGGGCGGGAACACTGAAGCTTTCTTT. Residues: CASSASNRGGNTEAFF.

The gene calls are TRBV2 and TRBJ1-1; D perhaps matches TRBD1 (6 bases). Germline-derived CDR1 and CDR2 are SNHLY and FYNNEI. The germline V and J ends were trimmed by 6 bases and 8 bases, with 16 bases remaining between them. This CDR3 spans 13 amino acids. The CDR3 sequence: CASSDSPRGEAFF. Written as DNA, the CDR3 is TGTGCCAGCAGCGACTCTCCGAGGGGGGAAGCTTTCTTT.

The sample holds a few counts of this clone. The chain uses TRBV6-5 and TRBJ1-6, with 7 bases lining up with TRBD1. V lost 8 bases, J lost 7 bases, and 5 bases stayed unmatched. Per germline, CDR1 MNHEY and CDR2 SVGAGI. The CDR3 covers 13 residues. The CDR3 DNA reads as TGTGCCAGCTGCGGGACAGCAAATTCACCCCTCCACTTT. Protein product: CASCGTANSPLHF.

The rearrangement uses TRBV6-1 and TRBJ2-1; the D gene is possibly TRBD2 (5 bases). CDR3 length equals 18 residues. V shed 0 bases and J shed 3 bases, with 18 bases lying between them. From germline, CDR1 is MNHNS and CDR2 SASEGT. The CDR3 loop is CASSEAAPWSGVYNEQFF. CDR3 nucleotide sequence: TGTGCCAGCAGTGAAGCGGCCCCTTGGAGCGGAGTCTACAATGAGCAGTTCTTC.

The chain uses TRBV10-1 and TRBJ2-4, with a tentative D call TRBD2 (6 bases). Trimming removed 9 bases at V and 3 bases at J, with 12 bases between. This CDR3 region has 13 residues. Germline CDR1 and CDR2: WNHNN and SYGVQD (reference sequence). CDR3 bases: TGCGCCAGAAGTTTTAGCGGCAAAAACATTCAGTACTTC. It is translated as CARSFSGKNIQYF.

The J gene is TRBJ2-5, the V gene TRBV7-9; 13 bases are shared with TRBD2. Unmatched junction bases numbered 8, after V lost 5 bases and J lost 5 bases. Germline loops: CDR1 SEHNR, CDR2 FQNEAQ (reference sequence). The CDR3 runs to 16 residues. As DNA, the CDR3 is TGTGCCAGCAGCCCACCGGGACTAGCGGGACCGGAGACCCAGTACTTC. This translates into CASSPPGLAGPETQYF.

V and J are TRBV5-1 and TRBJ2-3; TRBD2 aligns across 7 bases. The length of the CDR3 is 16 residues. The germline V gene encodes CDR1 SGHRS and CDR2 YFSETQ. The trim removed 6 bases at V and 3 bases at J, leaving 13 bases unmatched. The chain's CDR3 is CASKSSGTIRTDTQYF. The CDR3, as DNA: TGCGCCAGCAAATCATCCGGGACTATAAGGACAGATACGCAGTATTTT.

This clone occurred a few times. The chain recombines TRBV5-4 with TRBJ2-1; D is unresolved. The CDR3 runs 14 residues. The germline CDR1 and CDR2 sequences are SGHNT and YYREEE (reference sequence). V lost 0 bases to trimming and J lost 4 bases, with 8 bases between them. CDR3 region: CASSLVGPYNEQFF. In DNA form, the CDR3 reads TGTGCCAGCAGCTTGGTGGGCCCTTACAATGAGCAGTTCTTC.

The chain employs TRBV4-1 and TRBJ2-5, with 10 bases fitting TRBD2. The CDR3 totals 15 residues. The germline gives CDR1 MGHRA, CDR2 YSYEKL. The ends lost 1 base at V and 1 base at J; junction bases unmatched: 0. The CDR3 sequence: CASSQGLAGQETQYF. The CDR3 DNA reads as TGCGCCAGCAGCCAAGGACTAGCGGGCCAAGAGACCCAGTACTTC.

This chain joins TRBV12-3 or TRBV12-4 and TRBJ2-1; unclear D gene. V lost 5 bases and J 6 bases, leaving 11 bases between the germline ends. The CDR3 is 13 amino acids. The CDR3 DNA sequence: TGTGCCAGCAGTCAAAGTAGTGGCAATGAGCAGTTCTTC. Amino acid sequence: CASSQSSGNEQFF.

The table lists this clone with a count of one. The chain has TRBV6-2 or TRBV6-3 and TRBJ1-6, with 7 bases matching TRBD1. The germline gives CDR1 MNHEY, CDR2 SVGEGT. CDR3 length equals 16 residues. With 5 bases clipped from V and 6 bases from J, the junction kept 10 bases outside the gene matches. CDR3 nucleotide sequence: TGTGCCAGCAGTCAGGGACAGCGCGATACTAATTCACCCCTCCACTTT. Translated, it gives CASSQGQRDTNSPLHF.

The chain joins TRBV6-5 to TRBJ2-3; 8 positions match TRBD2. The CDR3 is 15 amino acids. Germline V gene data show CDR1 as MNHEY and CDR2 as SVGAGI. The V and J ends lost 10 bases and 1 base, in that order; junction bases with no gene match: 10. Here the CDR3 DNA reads TGTGCCACCCTTAGAGCGGGGGTTGGCACAGATACGCAGTATTTT. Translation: CATLRAGVGTDTQYF.

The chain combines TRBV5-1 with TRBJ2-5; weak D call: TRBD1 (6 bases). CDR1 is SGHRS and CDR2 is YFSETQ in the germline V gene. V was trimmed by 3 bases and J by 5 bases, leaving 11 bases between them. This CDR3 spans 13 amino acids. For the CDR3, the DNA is TGCGCCAGCAGCTACAGGGTCGGGGAGACCCAGTACTTC. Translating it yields CASSYRVGETQYF.

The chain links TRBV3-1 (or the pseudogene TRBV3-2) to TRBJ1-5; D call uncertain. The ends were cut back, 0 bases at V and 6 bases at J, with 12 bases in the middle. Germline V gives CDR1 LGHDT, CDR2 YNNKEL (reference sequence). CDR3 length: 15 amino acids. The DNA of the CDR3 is TGTGCCAGCAGCCAAGATCAGACTCCGGGTCAGCCCCAGCATTTT. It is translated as CASSQDQTPGQPQHF.

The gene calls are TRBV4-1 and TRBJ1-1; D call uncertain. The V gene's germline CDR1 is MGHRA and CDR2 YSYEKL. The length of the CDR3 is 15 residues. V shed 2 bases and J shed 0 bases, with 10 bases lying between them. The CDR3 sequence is CASSQMGSLNTEAFF. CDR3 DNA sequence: TGCGCCAGCAGCCAAATGGGCAGCCTGAACACTGAAGCTTTCTTT.

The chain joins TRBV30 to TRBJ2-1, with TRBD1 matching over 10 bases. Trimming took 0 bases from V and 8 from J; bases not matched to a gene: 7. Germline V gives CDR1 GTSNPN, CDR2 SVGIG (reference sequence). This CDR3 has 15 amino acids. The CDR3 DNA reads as TGTGCCTGGAGTGTACGCGGACAGGGGGTCTATGAGCAGTTCTTC. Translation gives CAWSVRGQGVYEQFF.

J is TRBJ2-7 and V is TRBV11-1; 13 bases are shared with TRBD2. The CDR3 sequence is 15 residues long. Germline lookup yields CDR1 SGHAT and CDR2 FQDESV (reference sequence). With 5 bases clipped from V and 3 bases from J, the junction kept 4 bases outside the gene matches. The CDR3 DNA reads TGTGCCAGCAGCCCTCGGACTAGCGGGAGCTACGAGCAGTACTTC. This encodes CASSPRTSGSYEQYF.

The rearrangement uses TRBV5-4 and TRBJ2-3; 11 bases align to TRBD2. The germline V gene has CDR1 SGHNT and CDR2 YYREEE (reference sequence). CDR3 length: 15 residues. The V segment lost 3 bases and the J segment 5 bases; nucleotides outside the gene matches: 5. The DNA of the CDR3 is TGTGCCAGCAGCTCATTAGCGGGAGGGGGAGATACGCAGTATTTT. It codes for CASSSLAGGGDTQYF.

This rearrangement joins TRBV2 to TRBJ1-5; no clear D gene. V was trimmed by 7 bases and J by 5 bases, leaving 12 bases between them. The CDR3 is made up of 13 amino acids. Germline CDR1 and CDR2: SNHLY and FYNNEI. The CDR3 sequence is CASKTGLDQPQHF. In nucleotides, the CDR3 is TGTGCCAGCAAAACGGGGTTAGATCAGCCCCAGCATTTT.

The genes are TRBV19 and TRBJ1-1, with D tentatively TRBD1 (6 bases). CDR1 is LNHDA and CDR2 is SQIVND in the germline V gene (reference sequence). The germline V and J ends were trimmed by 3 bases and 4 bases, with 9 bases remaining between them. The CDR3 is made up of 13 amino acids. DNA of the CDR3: TGTGCCAGTAGTATTATAGGGGGCACTGAAGCTTTCTTT. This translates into CASSIIGGTEAFF.

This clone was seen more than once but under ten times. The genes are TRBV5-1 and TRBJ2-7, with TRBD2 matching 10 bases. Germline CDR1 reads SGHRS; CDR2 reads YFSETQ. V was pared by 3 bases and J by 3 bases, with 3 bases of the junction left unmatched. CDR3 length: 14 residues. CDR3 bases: TGCGCCAGCAGCTCAGCGGGAGGGTACTACGAGCAGTACTTC. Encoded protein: CASSSAGGYYEQYF.

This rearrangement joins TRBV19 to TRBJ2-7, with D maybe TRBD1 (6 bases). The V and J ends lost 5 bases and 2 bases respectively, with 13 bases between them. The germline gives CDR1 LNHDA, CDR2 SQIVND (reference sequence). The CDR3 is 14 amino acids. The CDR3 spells CASSSGWGPYEQYF. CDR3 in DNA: TGTGCCAGTAGTTCCGGTTGGGGGCCCTACGAGCAGTACTTC.